These T cell receptor beta chains were read from a single sample in a study of shared clonotypes between healthy human individuals. Some clones are missing from TCRdb's copy, which holds only in-frame ones; the method was immunoSEQ multiplex PCR. The sample lists approximately 2.5 million clones; more than 90% were seen once. Sequencing used naive CD4+ T cells sorted from blood. Source of these receptors: a young man in good health. Each CDR3 is given without its conserved first and last residue.

>TRBJ2-5|TRBV19
ASRDSGSQETQY
>TRBJ1-5|TRBV18
ASSLYRQGERNQPQH
>TRBJ1-1|TRBV19
ASSKGQGLMNTEAF
>TRBJ2-5|TRBV12-5
ASGLDTGNQY
>TRBJ2-4|TRBV19
ASSPTGVGKNIQY
>TRBJ1-1|TRBV30
AWRLKGGRNTEAF
>TRBJ1-3|TRBV2
ARSGQTTGNTIY
>TRBJ2-5|TRBV7-8
ASSSRGSGRMETQY
>TRBJ2-3|TRBV27
ASSSPRIRIPITDTQY
>TRBJ2-7|TRBV6-6
ASSYTLDGQY
>TRBJ2-7|TRBV7-9
ASSRGLAEIYEQY
>TRBJ1-1|TRBV7-3
ASSMDRNTEAF
>TRBJ1-3|TRBV5-1
ASSLAPGVSGNTIY
>TRBJ1-1|TRBV19
ASSIQGGGTEAF
>TRBJ1-6|TRBV5-1
ASSRNKDSPLH
>TRBJ2-7|TRBV6-6
ASSSQVDEQY
>TRBJ1-5|TRBV5-1
ASSLEGGAQPQH
>TRBJ1-5|TRBV10-3
AISEMGRGNQPQH
>TRBJ2-7|TRBV2
ASSQEGFRYEQY
>TRBJ2-1|TRBV18
ASSPTFGEREF
>TRBJ1-6|TRBV6-6
ATRWGDSPLH
>TRBJ1-3|TRBV5-1
ASSLAPGNTIY
>TRBJ1-6|TRBV30
AWKNRDSPLH
>TRBJ2-7|TRBV28
ASSSGQASYEQY
>TRBJ1-6|TRBV11-2
ASSPPKNSPLH
>TRBJ2-7|TRBV18
ASSPGGYEQY
>TRBJ2-3|TRBV5-1
ASSQGGSSTDTQY
>TRBJ2-5|TRBV5-1
ASSLGGTSHQETQY
>TRBJ2-4|TRBV28
ASSSQVEDIQY
>TRBJ1-3|TRBV6-5
ASSLNSGNTIY
>TRBJ2-3|TRBV6-6
ASGTNTDTQY
>TRBJ1-2|TRBV5-5
ASSLATTPWKNGYT
>TRBJ2-5|TRBV18
ASSRQGAETQY
>TRBJ2-5|TRBV29-1
SAAVTVKETQY
>TRBJ2-4|TRBV9
ASSVQAGMTENIQY
>TRBJ2-1|TRBV5-1
ASSSTSGINEQF
>TRBJ1-2|TRBV6-5
ASSSLVGNYGYT
>TRBJ2-7|TRBV6-1
ASSVTGTDSYEQY
>TRBJ2-1|TRBV11-3
ASSLDLGPGDSYNEQF
>TRBJ2-5|TRBV28
ASHFGLAGILEETQY
>TRBJ2-7|TRBV30
AWDRPPTYEQY
>TRBJ1-3|TRBV7-9
ASSSGNTIY
>TRBJ1-1|TRBV29-1
SVARGRNTEAF
>TRBJ1-1|TRBV9
ASSVGGQGSTEAF
>TRBJ1-1|TRBV4-1
ASSQPGRNTEAF
>TRBJ1-2|TRBV28
ASTALTLSYGGYT
>TRBJ1-4|TRBV5-1
ASSLLATNEKLF
>TRBJ2-7|TRBV5-5
ASSFVGRGEQY
>TRBJ1-3|TRBV7-2
ASSLGGGPGNTIY
>TRBJ2-2|TRBV5-1
ASSLRQGNTGELF
>TRBJ2-3|TRBV18
ASSPIAGSTDTQY